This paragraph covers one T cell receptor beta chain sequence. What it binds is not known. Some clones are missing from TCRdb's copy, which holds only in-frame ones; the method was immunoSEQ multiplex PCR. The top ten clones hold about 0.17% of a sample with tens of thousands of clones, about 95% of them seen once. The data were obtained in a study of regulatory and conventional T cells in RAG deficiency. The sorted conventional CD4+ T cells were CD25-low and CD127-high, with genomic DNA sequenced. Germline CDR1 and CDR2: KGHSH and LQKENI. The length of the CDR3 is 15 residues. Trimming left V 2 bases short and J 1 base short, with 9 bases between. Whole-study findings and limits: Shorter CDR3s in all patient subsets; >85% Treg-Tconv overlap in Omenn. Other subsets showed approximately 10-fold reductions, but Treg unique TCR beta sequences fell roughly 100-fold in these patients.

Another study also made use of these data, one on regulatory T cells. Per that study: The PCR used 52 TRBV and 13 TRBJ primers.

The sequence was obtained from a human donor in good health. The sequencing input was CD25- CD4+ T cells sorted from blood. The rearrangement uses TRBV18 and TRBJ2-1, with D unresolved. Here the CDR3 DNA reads TGTGCCAGCTCACCAGGTAGCTTGTCCTACAATGAGCAGTTCTTC. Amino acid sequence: CASSPGSLSYNEQFF. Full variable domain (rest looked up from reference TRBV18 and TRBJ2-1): NAGVMQNPRHLVRRRGQEARLRCSPMKGHSHVYWYRQLPEEGLKFMVYLQKENIIDESGMPKERFSAEFPKEGPSILRIQQVVRGDSAAYFCASSPGSLSYNEQFFGPGTRLTVL.